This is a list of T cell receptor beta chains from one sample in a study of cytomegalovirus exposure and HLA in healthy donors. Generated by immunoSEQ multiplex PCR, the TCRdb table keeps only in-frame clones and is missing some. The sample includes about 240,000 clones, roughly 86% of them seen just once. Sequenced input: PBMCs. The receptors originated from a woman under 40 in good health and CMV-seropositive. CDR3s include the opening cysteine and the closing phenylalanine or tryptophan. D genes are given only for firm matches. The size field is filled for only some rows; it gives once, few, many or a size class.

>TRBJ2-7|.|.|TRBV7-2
CASSLDPGTYEQYF
TGTGCCAGCAGCTTAGATCCAGGGACCTACGAGCAGTACTTC
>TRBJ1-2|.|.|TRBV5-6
CASSKTGPVHGYTF
TGTGCCAGCAGTAAGACAGGTCCCGTCCATGGCTACACCTTC
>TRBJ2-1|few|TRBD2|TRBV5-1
CASSLPRGEGGSNEQFF
TGCGCCAGCAGCTTGCCCCGTGGGGAGGGAGGATCCAATGAGCAGTTCTTC
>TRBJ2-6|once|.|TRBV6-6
CASNPGFDGANVLTF
TGTGCCAGCAACCCAGGTTTCGACGGGGCCAACGTCCTGACTTTC
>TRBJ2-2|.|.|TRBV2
CASSKDNGDTGELFF
TGTGCCAGCAGCAAAGACAACGGGGACACCGGGGAGCTGTTTTTT
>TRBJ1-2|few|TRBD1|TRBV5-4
CASSAQGGATNYGYTF
TGTGCCAGCAGCGCACAGGGGGGAGCCACCAACTATGGCTACACCTTC
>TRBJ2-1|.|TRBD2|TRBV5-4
CASSLRPGGPGNEQFF
TGTGCCAGCAGCTTGAGGCCGGGAGGGCCGGGCAATGAGCAGTTCTTC
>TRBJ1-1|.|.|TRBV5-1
CASSFSTGLKTEAFF
TGCGCCAGCAGCTTCTCTACAGGGTTGAAGACTGAAGCTTTCTTT
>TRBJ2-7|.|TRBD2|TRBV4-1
CASSQPPGTIPYEQYF
TGCGCCAGCAGCCAACCCCCCGGGACTATACCCTACGAGCAGTACTTC
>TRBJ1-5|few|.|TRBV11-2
CASSPDLRDQPQHF
TGTGCCAGCAGCCCAGACCTCCGGGATCAGCCCCAGCATTTT
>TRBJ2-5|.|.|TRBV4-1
CASSQRLSGLQETQYF
TGCGCCAGCAGCCAACGTCTAAGCGGACTCCAAGAGACCCAGTACTTC
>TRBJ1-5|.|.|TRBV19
CATRDNSNQPQHF
TGTGCCACTCGAGACAATAGCAATCAGCCCCAGCATTTT
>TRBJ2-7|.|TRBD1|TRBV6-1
CASSDGTGFYEQYF
TGTGCCAGCAGTGATGGGACAGGGTTCTACGAGCAGTACTTC
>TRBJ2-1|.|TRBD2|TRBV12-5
CASGPGTSGRYNEQFF
TGTGCTAGTGGTCCCGGGACTAGCGGGAGATACAATGAGCAGTTCTTC
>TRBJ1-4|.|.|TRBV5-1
CATREGATNEKLFF
TGCGCCACCCGAGAGGGGGCAACTAATGAAAAACTGTTTTTT
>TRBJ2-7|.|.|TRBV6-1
CASSEFSGGNEQYF
TGTGCCAGCAGTGAATTTAGCGGTGGTAACGAGCAGTACTTC
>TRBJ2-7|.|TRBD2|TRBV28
CASRVGQGTSGSYEQYF
TGTGCCAGCAGAGTGGGACAGGGGACTAGCGGGAGCTACGAGCAGTACTTC
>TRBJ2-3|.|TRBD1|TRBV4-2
CASSHGQGTQDTQYF
TGTGCCAGCAGCCACGGACAGGGTACCCAAGATACGCAGTATTTT
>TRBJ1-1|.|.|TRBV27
CASSSGLMNTEAFF
TGTGCCAGCAGTTCGGGACTGATGAACACTGAAGCTTTCTTT
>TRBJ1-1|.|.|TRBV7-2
CASSLGSRGPFEAFF
TGTGCCAGCAGCTTAGGGTCTAGGGGCCCTTTTGAAGCTTTCTTT
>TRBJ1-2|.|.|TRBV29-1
CSVGTGPGYTF
TGCAGCGTTGGTACAGGGCCGGGCTACACCTTC
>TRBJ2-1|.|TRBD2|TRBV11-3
CASSLPSGTSGYNEQFF
TGTGCCAGCAGCTTGCCCTCCGGGACTAGCGGCTACAATGAGCAGTTCTTC
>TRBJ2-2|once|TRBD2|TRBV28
CASSSSAPREDANTGELFF
TGTGCCAGCAGTTCCTCCGCCCCCCGGGAGGACGCGAACACCGGGGAGCTGTTTTTT
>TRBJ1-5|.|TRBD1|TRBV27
CASSLSTTGLSNQPQHF
TGTGCCAGCAGCCTATCAACGACAGGGCTTAGCAATCAGCCCCAGCATTTT
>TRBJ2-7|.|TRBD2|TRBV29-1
CSARISGRGEQYF
TGCAGCGCTAGGATAAGCGGGAGGGGAGAGCAGTACTTC
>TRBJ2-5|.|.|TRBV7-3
CASSLAGSSKETQYF
TGTGCCAGCAGCTTGGCCGGGTCATCAAAAGAGACCCAGTACTTC
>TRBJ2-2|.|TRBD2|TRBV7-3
CASSFGGIYGELFF
TGTGCCAGCAGCTTCGGGGGGATTTACGGGGAGCTGTTTTTT
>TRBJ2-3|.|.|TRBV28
CASSLARLWGTAGGDTQYF
TGTGCCAGCAGTTTGGCTAGACTTTGGGGAACCGCCGGAGGGGATACGCAGTATTTT
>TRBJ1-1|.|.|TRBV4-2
CASSQRNRRLNTEAFF
TGTGCCAGCAGCCAAAGGAACAGGAGATTGAACACTGAAGCTTTCTTT
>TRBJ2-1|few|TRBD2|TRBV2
CASSVGLAGYNEQFF
TGTGCCAGCAGTGTGGGACTAGCGGGTTACAATGAGCAGTTCTTC
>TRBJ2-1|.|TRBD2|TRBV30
CASPRSSGGRIGEQFF
TGTGCCTCCCCTCGGAGTAGCGGGGGGCGCATCGGTGAGCAGTTCTTC
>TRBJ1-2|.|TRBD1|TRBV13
CASSAGQGLYTF
TGTGCCAGCAGCGCGGGACAGGGCCTTTACACCTTC
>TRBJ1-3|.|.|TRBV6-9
CASSSLGEVRNTIYF
TGTGCCAGCAGTTCCCTCGGGGAGGTTAGAAACACCATATATTTT
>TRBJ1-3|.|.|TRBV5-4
CASSLEARGSSGNTIYF
TGTGCCAGCAGCTTGGAGGCCAGGGGCAGCTCTGGAAACACCATATATTTT
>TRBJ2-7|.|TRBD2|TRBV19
CASSIELAGGSYEQYF
TGTGCCAGTAGTATAGAGCTAGCGGGAGGTTCCTACGAGCAGTACTTC